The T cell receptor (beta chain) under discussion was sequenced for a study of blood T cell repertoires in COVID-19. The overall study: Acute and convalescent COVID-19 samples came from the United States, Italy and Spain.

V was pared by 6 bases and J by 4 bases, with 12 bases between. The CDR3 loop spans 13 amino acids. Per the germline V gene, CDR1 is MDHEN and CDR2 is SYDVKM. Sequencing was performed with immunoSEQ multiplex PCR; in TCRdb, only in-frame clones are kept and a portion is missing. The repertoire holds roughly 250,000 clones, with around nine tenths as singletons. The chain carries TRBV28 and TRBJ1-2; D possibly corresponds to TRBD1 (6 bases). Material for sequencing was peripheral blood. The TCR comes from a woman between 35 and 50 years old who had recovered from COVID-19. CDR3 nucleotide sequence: TGTGCCAGCAGGCCACAGGGACCCTATGGCTACACCTTC. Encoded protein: CASRPQGPYGYTF.